Listed below are T cell receptor beta chains from one sample, sequenced in a study of T cell repertoires in cytomegalovirus infection. MiXCR was run by TCRdb on the reads, yielding one entry per CDR3 protein. The repertoire holds approximately 500,000 distinct CDR3 sequences, 26% seen once, with approximately 13% in the top ten. The sample was PBMCs. These receptors were collected from a human donor in good health (CMV status not recorded). Some clones in this sample may be carry-over from other donors' samples. CDR3s include the opening cysteine and the closing phenylalanine or tryptophan. Each record gives: V gene, D gene, clone size, J gene, CDR3 DNA, CDR3 protein. D genes are given only for firm matches. Some rows have no size entry. The others give once, few or many, or a class for an expanded clone.

v_gene: TRBV5-1; d_gene: -; abundance: -; j_gene: TRBJ1-6; CDR3nt: TGCGCCAGCCGTAGAGAGGGCGGCAATTCACCCCTCCACTTT; CDR3aa: CASRREGGNSPLHF
v_gene: TRBV7-6; d_gene: -; abundance: few; j_gene: TRBJ1-3; CDR3nt: TGTGCCAGCAGCTTCCAGGGCCGTGGAGGAAACACCATATATTTT; CDR3aa: CASSFQGRGGNTIYF
v_gene: TRBV5-1; d_gene: -; abundance: few; j_gene: TRBJ1-2; CDR3nt: TGCGCCAGCAGCTTGGGGCAGCTTCAGAACTATGGCTACACCTTC; CDR3aa: CASSLGQLQNYGYTF
v_gene: TRBV4-1; d_gene: TRBD2; abundance: few; j_gene: TRBJ2-1; CDR3nt: TGCGCCAGCAGCCATCCCCTAGCGGGAGCGGGGAATGAGCAGTTCTTC; CDR3aa: CASSHPLAGAGNEQFF
v_gene: TRBV7-8; d_gene: TRBD1; abundance: many; j_gene: TRBJ2-5; CDR3nt: TGTGCCAGCAGCTTAGCGGGCAGGGGGTATTACTCTGAGACCCAGTACTTC; CDR3aa: CASSLAGRGYYSETQYF
v_gene: TRBV9; d_gene: -; abundance: -; j_gene: TRBJ1-4; CDR3nt: TGTGCCAGCAGCGACGGTGCAACTAATGAAAAACTGTTTTTT; CDR3aa: CASSDGATNEKLFF
v_gene: TRBV5-1; d_gene: TRBD1; abundance: -; j_gene: TRBJ1-1; CDR3nt: TGCGCCAGCAGCTTAAATTCAGGGGGCGCGTACGGGGGTAAGACTGAAGCTTTCTTT; CDR3aa: CASSLNSGGAYGGKTEAFF
v_gene: TRBV7-9; d_gene: -; abundance: -; j_gene: TRBJ1-1; CDR3nt: TGTGCCAGCAGCTTAGAATCGGGACAGAACACTGAAGCTTTCTTT; CDR3aa: CASSLESGQNTEAFF
v_gene: TRBV12-3/TRBV12-4; d_gene: TRBD1; abundance: -; j_gene: TRBJ2-1; CDR3nt: TGTGCCAGCAGGGGACAGGGGGCCTACAATGAGCAGTTCTTC; CDR3aa: CASRGQGAYNEQFF
v_gene: TRBV12-5; d_gene: -; abundance: many; j_gene: TRBJ1-1; CDR3nt: TGTGCTAGTGGTTTGGGCAGACAGTTGCGCGCTGAAGCTTTCTTT; CDR3aa: CASGLGRQLRAEAFF
v_gene: TRBV11-2; d_gene: TRBD2; abundance: -; j_gene: TRBJ2-5; CDR3nt: TGTGCCAGCAGCCCCCGGGGGGGACTAGCGGGAGTATATGCCCAAGAGACCCAGTACTTC; CDR3aa: CASSPRGGLAGVYAQETQYF
v_gene: TRBV19; d_gene: TRBD2; abundance: -; j_gene: TRBJ2-7; CDR3nt: TGTGCCAGTAGTATTTTTGCTAGCGGGAGGAACGAGCAGTACTTC; CDR3aa: CASSIFASGRNEQYF
v_gene: TRBV6-2/TRBV6-3; d_gene: -; abundance: few; j_gene: TRBJ2-1; CDR3nt: TGTGCCAGCAGTTACCTCGGGATGGGTGAGCAGTTCTTC; CDR3aa: CASSYLGMGEQFF
v_gene: TRBV28; d_gene: TRBD2; abundance: -; j_gene: TRBJ2-7; CDR3nt: TGTGCCAGCAGTTTCTCCGGGACTAGCGGAACCTACGAGCAGTACTTC; CDR3aa: CASSFSGTSGTYEQYF
v_gene: TRBV19; d_gene: TRBD1; abundance: -; j_gene: TRBJ2-2; CDR3nt: TGTGCCAGTACCCGAGACAGGGACACCGGGGAGCTGTTTTTT; CDR3aa: CASTRDRDTGELFF
v_gene: TRBV24-1; d_gene: -; abundance: few; j_gene: TRBJ2-3; CDR3nt: TGTGCCACCAGTGATGAAAAGACAGATACGCAGTATTTT; CDR3aa: CATSDEKTDTQYF
v_gene: TRBV10-3; d_gene: -; abundance: -; j_gene: TRBJ2-3; CDR3nt: TGTGCCATCAGTGTCGAGGCAGATACGCAGTATTTT; CDR3aa: CAISVEADTQYF
v_gene: TRBV10-2; d_gene: TRBD1; abundance: few; j_gene: TRBJ2-4; CDR3nt: TGCGCCAGCAGTGATACGACAGGGTGGGTGAACATTCAGTACTTC; CDR3aa: CASSDTTGWVNIQYF
v_gene: TRBV24-1; d_gene: -; abundance: -; j_gene: TRBJ2-2; CDR3nt: TGTGCCACCAGTGATTGGGCCTTACAAGGTTCCGGGGAGCTGTTTTTT; CDR3aa: CATSDWALQGSGELFF
v_gene: TRBV2; d_gene: -; abundance: -; j_gene: TRBJ2-4; CDR3nt: TGTGCCAGCAGTTTATCGCAGCTAGCCAAAAACATTCAGTACTTC; CDR3aa: CASSLSQLAKNIQYF
v_gene: TRBV19; d_gene: -; abundance: few; j_gene: TRBJ1-5; CDR3nt: TGTGCCATTGGGGGATTCAATCAGCCCCAGCATTTT; CDR3aa: CAIGGFNQPQHF
v_gene: TRBV9; d_gene: -; abundance: few; j_gene: TRBJ1-2; CDR3nt: TGTGCCAGCAGCGCAGACCAAGAGGGCTACACCTTC; CDR3aa: CASSADQEGYTF